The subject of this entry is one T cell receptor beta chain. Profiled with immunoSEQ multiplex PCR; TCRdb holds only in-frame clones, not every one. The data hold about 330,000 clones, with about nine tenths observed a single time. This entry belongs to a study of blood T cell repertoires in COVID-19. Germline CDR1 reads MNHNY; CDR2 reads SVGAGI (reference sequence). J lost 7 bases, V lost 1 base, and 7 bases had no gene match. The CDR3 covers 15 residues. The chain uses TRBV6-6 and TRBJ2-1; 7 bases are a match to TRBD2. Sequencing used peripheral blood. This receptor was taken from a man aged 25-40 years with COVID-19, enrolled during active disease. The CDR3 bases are TGTGCCAGCAGTTACTTGAGGGAGGGCCGGAATGAGCAGTTCTTC. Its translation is CASSYLREGRNEQFF.